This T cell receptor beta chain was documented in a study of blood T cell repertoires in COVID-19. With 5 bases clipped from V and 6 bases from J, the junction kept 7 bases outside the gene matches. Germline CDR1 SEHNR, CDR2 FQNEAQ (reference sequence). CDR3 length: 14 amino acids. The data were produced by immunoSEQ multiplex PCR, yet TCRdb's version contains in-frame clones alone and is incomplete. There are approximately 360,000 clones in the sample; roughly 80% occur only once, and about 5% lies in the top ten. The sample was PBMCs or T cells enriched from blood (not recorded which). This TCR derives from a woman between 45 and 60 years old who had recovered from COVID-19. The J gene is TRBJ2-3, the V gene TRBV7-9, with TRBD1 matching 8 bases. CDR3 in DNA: TGTGCCAGCAGCCGACAGGGGCTTACGGATACGCAGTATTTT. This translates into CASSRQGLTDTQYF.